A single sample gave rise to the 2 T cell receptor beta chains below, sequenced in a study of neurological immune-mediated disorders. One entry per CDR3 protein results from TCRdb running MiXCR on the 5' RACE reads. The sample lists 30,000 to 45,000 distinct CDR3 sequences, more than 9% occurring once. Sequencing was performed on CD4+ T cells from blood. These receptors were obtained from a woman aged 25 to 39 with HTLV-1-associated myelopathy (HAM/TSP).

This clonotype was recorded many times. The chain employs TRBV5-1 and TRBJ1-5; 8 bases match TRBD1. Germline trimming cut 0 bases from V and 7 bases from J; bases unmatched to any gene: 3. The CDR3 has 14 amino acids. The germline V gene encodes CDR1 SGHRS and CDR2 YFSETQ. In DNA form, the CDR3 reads TGCGCCAGCAGCTTGGGACAGGGGAGCCAGCCCCAGCATTTT. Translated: CASSLGQGSQPQHF.

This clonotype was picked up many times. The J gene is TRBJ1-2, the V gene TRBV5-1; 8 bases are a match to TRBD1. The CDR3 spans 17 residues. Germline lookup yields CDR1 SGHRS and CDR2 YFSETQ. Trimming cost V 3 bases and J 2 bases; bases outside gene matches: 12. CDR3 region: CASSSGTGPGRNYGYTF. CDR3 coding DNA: TGCGCCAGCAGCTCGGGGACAGGACCCGGCAGGAACTATGGCTACACCTTC.